The following is a T cell receptor (beta chain) sequence with its context. Antigen specificity is unknown. The data were taken from a study of T cell responses to AZD1222 COVID-19 vaccine. Per the germline V gene, CDR1 is KGHSH and CDR2 is LQKENI. Trimming removed 6 bases from V and 5 bases from J; junction bases left unmatched: 6. This CDR3 comprises 13 residues. Data came from immunoSEQ multiplex PCR; TCRdb stores just in-frame clones and leaves some out. The sample includes around 170,000 clones, approximately 90% of them seen just once. Study observations and caveats: Spike-specific TCRs gained breadth and depth after people received two AZD1222 doses.

This TCR came from an adult in good health. This material consisted of peripheral blood, taken on day 0 of AZD1222 vaccination. This chain joins TRBV18 and TRBJ1-1; 7 nucleotides match TRBD1. CDR3 in DNA: TGTGCCAGCTCCCCAGCCAGGGGGACTGAAGCTTTCTTT. Its translation: CASSPARGTEAFF.